These 5 T cell receptor beta chains originate from one sample sequenced in a study of Graves' ophthalmopathy and Graves' hyperthyroidism. Amplification from RNA transcripts yielded the TCR beta CDR3 regions. Following a first-round RT-PCR that used HTBI primers, a second-round multiplex PCR was carried out. TCRdb re-derived calls from the multiplex PCR reads in MiXCR, one entry per CDR3 protein. The sample holds 740,000 or so distinct CDR3 sequences; 40% are singletons and the top ten take 35% to 55%. Sequenced material: peripheral blood. These receptors originate from an adult man with Graves' ophthalmopathy.

This clonotype was seen ten or more times. V usage is TRBV7-2 and J usage is TRBJ2-7; the D gene is possibly TRBD1 (7 bases). V lost 5 bases and J 2 bases, leaving 16 bases between the germline ends. This CDR3 region has 15 residues. Germline values: CDR1 SGHTA, CDR2 FQGNSA. The DNA of the CDR3 is TGTGCCAGCAGCCGGGGGACAGAGAATGCCTACGAGCAGTACTTC. Translated: CASSRGTENAYEQYF.

This clonotype showed up many times. The rearrangement links TRBV10-3 to TRBJ2-7; D is unclear. The V gene's germline CDR1 is ENHRY and CDR2 SYGVKD. V lost 10 bases and J 4 bases, leaving 8 bases between the germline ends. CDR3 length: 10 amino acids. As DNA, the CDR3 is TGTGCCACCCAGGAATACGAGCAGTACTTC. This codes for CATQEYEQYF.

The genes are TRBV19 and TRBJ1-5; TRBD1 matches 9 bases. The V segment lost 4 bases and the J segment 4 bases; nucleotides outside the gene matches: 8. The CDR3 has 16 amino acids. CDR1 is LNHDA, CDR2 SQIVND, per germline (reference sequence). CDR3 sequence (DNA): TGTGCCAGTAGTAAGCGGACAGGGGTAAAGAATCAGCCCCAGCATTTT. Its protein is CASSKRTGVKNQPQHF.

V gene TRBV12-3 or TRBV12-4 combines with J gene TRBJ2-6; D ambiguous. Trimming pared 7 bases from V and 0 bases from J, leaving 4 bases between. The CDR3 totals 13 residues. The CDR3 sequence is CASITSGANVLTF. In nucleotides, the CDR3 is TGTGCCAGCATAACCTCTGGGGCCAACGTCCTGACTTTC.

This clonotype has only a few counts. A much larger clonotype is one base distant, so this may be a read error. V and J are TRBV2 and TRBJ1-1, with 7 bases fitting TRBD1. CDR1 is SNHLY, CDR2 FYNNEI, per germline. V lost 3 bases and J lost 8; bases outside the gene matches: 0. The CDR3 totals 11 residues. The CDR3 protein is CASSEDREAFF. Here the CDR3 DNA reads TGTGCCAGCAGTGAGGACAGGGAAGCTTTCTTT.